This T cell receptor (beta chain) is drawn from a study of shared clonotypes between healthy human individuals. General study points: The diversity represented, both genetic and in exposure history, was limited by few donors. The study generally estimated greater richness for naive than memory subsets.

DNA at 150 to 250 ng, tens of thousands of T cell genomes, went into sorted-subset replicate PCRs. Sequencing was performed with immunoSEQ multiplex PCR; in TCRdb, only in-frame clones are kept and a portion is missing. The sample contains roughly 2.2 million clones, 92% of which appear only once. Concerning this clone: Its antigen is unidentified.

Germline V lookup: CDR1 GTSNPN, CDR2 SVGIG (reference sequence). The CDR3 length is 13 residues. V dropped 1 base and J dropped 7; count of bases not matched to a gene: 3. This receptor was taken from a young man in good health. Some clones in this sample may be carry-over from other donors' samples. Sequencing was performed on naive CD4+ T cells from PBMCs. Subset defined: CD45RA+ positively selected. V usage is TRBV30 and J usage is TRBJ1-4, with 7 bases that match TRBD1. CDR3 DNA: TGTGCCTGGAGTGCTCAGGGGGTTGAAAAACTGTTTTTT. Translation: CAWSAQGVEKLFF.